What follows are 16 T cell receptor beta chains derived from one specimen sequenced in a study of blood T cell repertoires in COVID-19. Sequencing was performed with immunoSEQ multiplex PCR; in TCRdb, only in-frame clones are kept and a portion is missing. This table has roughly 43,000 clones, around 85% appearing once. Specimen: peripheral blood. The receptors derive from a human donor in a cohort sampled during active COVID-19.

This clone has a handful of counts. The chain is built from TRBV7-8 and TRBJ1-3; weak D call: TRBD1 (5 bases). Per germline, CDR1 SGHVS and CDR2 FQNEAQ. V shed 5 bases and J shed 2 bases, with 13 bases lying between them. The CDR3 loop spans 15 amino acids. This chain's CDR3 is CASSKAPGPGNTIYF. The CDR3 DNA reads TGTGCCAGCAGCAAGGCGCCAGGGCCTGGAAACACCATATATTTT.

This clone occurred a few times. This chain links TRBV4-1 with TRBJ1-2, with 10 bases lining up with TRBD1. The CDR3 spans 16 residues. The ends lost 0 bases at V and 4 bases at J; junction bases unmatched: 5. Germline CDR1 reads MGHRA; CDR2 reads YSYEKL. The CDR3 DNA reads TGCGCCAGCAGCCAAGATAGTAGGACAGGGGGCTATGGCTACACCTTC. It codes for CASSQDSRTGGYGYTF.

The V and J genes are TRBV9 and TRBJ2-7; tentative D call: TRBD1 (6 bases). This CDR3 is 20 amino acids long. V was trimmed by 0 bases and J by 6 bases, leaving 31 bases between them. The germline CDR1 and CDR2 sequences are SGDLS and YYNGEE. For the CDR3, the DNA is TGTGCCAGCAGCGTAGACAGTTCGAGGACATGCGGAACAGGGTTTTGCGAGCAGTACTTC. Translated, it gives CASSVDSSRTCGTGFCEQYF.

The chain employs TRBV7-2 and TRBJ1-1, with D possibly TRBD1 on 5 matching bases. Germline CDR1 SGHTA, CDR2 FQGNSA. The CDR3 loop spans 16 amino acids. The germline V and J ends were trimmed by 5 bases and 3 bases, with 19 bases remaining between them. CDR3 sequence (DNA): TGTGCCAGCAGCCACCGACGGGGGGGTTTGGACACTGAAGCTTTCTTT. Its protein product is CASSHRRGGLDTEAFF.

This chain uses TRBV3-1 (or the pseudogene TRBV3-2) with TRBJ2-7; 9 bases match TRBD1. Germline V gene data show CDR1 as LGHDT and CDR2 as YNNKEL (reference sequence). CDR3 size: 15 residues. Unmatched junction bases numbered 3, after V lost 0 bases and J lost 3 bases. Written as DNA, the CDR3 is TGTGCCAGCAGCCAAGAGTGGACAGGGGACTACGAGCAGTACTTC. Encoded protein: CASSQEWTGDYEQYF.

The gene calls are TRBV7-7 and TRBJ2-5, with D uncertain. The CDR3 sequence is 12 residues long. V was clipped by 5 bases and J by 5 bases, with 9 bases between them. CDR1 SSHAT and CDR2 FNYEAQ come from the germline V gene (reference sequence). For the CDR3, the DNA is TGTGCCAGCAGCCAGGTTCGGGAGACCCAGTACTTC. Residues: CASSQVRETQYF.

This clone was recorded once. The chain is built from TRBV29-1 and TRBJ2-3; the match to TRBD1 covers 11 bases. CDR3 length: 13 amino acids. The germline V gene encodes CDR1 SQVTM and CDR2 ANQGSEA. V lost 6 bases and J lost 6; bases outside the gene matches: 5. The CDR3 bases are TGCAGCGTGGACAGGGGGCTCCCGGATACGCAGTATTTT. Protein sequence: CSVDRGLPDTQYF.

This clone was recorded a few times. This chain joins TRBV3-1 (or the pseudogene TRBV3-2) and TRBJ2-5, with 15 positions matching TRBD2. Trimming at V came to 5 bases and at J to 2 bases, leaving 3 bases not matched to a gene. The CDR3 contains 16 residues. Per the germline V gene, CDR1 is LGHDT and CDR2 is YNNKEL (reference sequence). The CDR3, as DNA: TGTGCCAGCAGCAATGGACTAGCGGGGGGGCAAGAGACCCAGTACTTC. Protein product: CASSNGLAGGQETQYF.

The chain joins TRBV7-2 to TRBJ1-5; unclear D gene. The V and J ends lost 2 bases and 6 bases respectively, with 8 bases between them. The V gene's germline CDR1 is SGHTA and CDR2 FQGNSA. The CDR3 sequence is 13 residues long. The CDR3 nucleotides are TGTGCCAGCAGCTTACTGAGAGGTCAGCCCCAGCATTTT. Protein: CASSLLRGQPQHF.

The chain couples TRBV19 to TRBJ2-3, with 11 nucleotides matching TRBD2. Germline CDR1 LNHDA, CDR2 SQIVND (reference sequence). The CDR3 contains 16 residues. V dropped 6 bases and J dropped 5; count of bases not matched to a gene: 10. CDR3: CASRPQTSGGRDTQYF. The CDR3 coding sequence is TGTGCCAGTAGACCCCAAACTAGCGGGGGAAGAGATACGCAGTATTTT.

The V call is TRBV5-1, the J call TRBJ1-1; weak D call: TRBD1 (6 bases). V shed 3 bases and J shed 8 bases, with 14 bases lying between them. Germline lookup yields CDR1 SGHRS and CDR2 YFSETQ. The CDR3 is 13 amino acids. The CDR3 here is CASSSGAAGEAFF. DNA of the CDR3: TGCGCCAGCAGCTCAGGGGCGGCCGGGGAAGCTTTCTTT.

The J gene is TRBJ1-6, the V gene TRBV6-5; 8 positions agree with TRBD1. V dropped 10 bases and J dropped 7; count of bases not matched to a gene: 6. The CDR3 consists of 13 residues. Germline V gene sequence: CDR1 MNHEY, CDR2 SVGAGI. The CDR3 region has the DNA TGTGCCATCGCTAGACAGGGGAATTCACCCCTCCACTTT. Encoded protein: CAIARQGNSPLHF.

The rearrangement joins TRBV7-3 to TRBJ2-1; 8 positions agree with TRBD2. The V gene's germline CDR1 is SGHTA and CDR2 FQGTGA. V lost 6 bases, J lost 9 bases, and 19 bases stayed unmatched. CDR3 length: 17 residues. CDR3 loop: CASSHGGGRGGSPEQFF. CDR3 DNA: TGTGCCAGCAGTCATGGAGGAGGGCGCGGGGGGTCGCCTGAGCAGTTCTTC.

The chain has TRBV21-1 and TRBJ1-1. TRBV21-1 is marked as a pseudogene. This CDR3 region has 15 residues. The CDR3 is CASTQEAAVNTEAFF. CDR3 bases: TGTGCCAGCACCCAAGAGGCAGCCGTGAACACTGAAGCTTTCTTT.

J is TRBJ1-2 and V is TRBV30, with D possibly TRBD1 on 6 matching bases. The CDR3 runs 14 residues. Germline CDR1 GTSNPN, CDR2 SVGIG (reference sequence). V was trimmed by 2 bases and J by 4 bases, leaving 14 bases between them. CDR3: CAWSSLQGGYGYTF. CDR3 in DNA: TGTGCCTGGAGTAGCTTACAGGGCGGCTATGGCTACACCTTC.

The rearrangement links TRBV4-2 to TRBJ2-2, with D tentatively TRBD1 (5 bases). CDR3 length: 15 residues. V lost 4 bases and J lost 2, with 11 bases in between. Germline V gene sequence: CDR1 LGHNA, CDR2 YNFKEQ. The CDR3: CASSRQDSNTGELFF. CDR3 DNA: TGTGCCAGCAGCCGCCAAGACAGCAACACCGGGGAGCTGTTTTTT.